This T cell receptor (beta chain) was profiled in a study of glioma-infiltrating T cells (dated by TCRdb to the mid-2010s). At the level of the whole study: Low-grade gliomas were WHO grade II oligodendrogliomas or astrocytomas, and glioblastomas were WHO grade IV tumors sampled at initial rather than recurrent diagnosis. Before surgery, glioma patients were given dexamethasone for six or fewer days. Sequencing coverage of about 4- to 11-fold of around 1 million peripheral T cells was targeted for blood libraries. Sequencing of TCR alpha- and beta-chain repertoires was performed on glioma tissue, on non-neoplastic brain tissue, and on matched peripheral blood mononuclear cells. To measure divergence between tissue and blood T-cell populations, each tissue-infiltrating repertoire was compared with the peripheral blood repertoire of the same patient. The paired cohort comprised three low-grade glioma patients, several primary glioblastoma patients and three non-glioma patients contributing non-neoplastic brain tissue. Broad study findings and their caveats: VJ-independent divergence between tissue and blood was found to be below expectation in non-neoplastic patients but above expectation in all gliomas, particularly low-grade gliomas. Only a very small number of CDR3 sequences turned up in both tissue and blood, a result put down to high CDR3 diversity combined with limited sampling. Group comparisons rested on small numbers: three non-neoplastic, three low-grade glioma and 7 or 8 glioblastoma patients. Patients with low tissue-blood divergence were marked by a signature set of shared blood CDR3 motifs, and this signature set was depleted in highly divergent patients.

Surgical brain or tumor specimens were cryofrozen in liquid nitrogen immediately after resection, and peripheral blood cells were collected concurrently. To note about this clonotype: The target of this receptor is not known. A read error is possible here, since a much larger clone lies one base away.

The iRepertoire nested amplicon-rescue multiplex PCR (arm-PCR) platform was used to amplify TCR alpha and beta CDR3 regions from RNA. The input for one-step reverse transcription and amplification was roughly 85-400 ng of either tissue mRNA or PBMC total RNA. Following bead purification, Illumina adapters were added by a secondary multiplex PCR, and libraries between 200 and 400 bp were gel-purified. Libraries carried internal 6-nucleotide barcodes used for demultiplexing. Sequencing of the libraries was done on an Illumina MiSeq using 2x220 or 2x250 nucleotide paired-end reads. Per the source publication's procedure: Paired reads were merged using FLASH 1.2.11 and aligned with BWA-MEM to the GRCh37 human genome, and TRA and TRB reads were then extracted. For V and J assignment, an IMGT-derived reference of cassette sequences and CDR3 motifs that included pseudogenes was used. Reads were translated in three frames, and productive CDR3s were defined by a C…FGXG motif without stop codons. A clonotype was defined as a unique combination of a V-J cassette pair and a CDR3 amino acid sequence. Reads were filtered by Hamming distance, thresholded by each sample's sequence error rate in mapped regions. The public reads were reprocessed in TCRdb via fastp at Q25 and MiXCR, keeping in-frame beta chains. Rows matching on CDR3 protein sequence are summarized as one entry with the most common DNA and genes. In this record, the V and J calls reflect TCRdb's handling and not the investigators' own analysis. This sample has about 400,000 distinct CDR3 sequences in its table, and roughly two fifths of those were observed once. The ten largest account for 12% of the sample.

From its cysteine to its phenylalanine, the CDR3 spans 13 amino acids. The retained sequence is limited to the CDR3, 39 bases, with the frame set at the first base. The CDR1 and CDR2 encoded by the germline V gene are MDHEN and SYDVKM. This chain is built from TRBV28 and TRBJ2-7; the D gene is perhaps TRBD1, on 5 matching bases. The clonotype comes from a human donor with low-grade glioma or glioblastoma, undergoing nonglioma brain surgery, or in good health (not recorded which). The sequenced material came from glioma tissue, nonneoplastic brain tissue, or PBMCs (not recorded which). The CDR3 corresponds to CASRNRGPYEQNF. The base sequence is TGTGCCAGCAGAAATAGGGGCCCCTACGAGCAGAACTTC.